This is a list of T cell receptor beta chains from one sample in a study of T cell repertoires in cytomegalovirus infection. TCRdb analysed the reads with MiXCR anew, one entry per CDR3 protein. The sample shows about 260,000 distinct CDR3 sequences, about 13% of them seen only once. Source material: PBMCs. The receptors were gathered from a human donor in good health (CMV status not recorded). Some clones in this sample may be carry-over from other donors' samples. The CDR3 runs from the conserved cysteine through the conserved F or W. The order of the fields is V gene, CDR3 protein.

v_call: TRBV28
cdr3_aa: CASSYARASYEQYF

v_call: TRBV6-2/TRBV6-3
cdr3_aa: CASSYHPSRTVNTEAFF

v_call: TRBV12-3/TRBV12-4
cdr3_aa: CASFRTAGTYNEQFF

v_call: TRBV9
cdr3_aa: CASSEFSGGPSYEQYF

v_call: TRBV28
cdr3_aa: CASRPLGQPQHF

v_call: TRBV9
cdr3_aa: CASSPRGLSNQPQHF

v_call: TRBV29-1
cdr3_aa: CSVGPGGVAGELFF

v_call: TRBV6-4
cdr3_aa: CASSDSSSGENIQYF

v_call: TRBV20-1
cdr3_aa: CSATPGLAGVGEETQYF

v_call: TRBV7-2
cdr3_aa: CASSLGAGGGTDTQYF